Below, 20 T cell receptor beta chains from the same sample are listed, as sequenced in a study of blood T cell repertoires in COVID-19. Produced via immunoSEQ multiplex PCR; TCRdb's table is partial and in-frame only. The sample consists of 200,000 to 250,000 clones, 82% of them appearing once. Specimen: PBMCs or T cells enriched from blood (not recorded which). All receptors derive from a woman aged 60-70 years who had recovered from COVID-19.

The V and J genes are TRBV6-5 and TRBJ2-7; a possible D gene is TRBD1 (6 bases). The CDR3 loop spans 15 amino acids. Trimming pared 0 bases from V and 2 bases from J, leaving 11 bases between. In germline, CDR1 is MNHEY, CDR2 SVGAGI. This chain's CDR3 is CASSYSWTDPYEQYF. Here the CDR3 DNA reads TGTGCCAGCAGTTACTCTTGGACAGACCCCTACGAGCAGTACTTC.

This rearrangement joins TRBV13 to TRBJ1-1; maybe TRBD1 (5 bases). The CDR3 has 14 residues. Germline lookup yields CDR1 PRHDT and CDR2 FYEKMQ (reference sequence). V lost 5 bases, J lost 5 bases, and 15 bases lay in between. In nucleotides, the CDR3 is TGTGCCAGCAGCCCACGGGGGGATGGAACTGAAGCTTTCTTT. Protein sequence: CASSPRGDGTEAFF.

This chain uses TRBV19 with TRBJ2-1; D is unresolved. The CDR3 sequence is 14 residues long. V was pared by 3 bases and J by 4 bases, with 10 bases between. Germline CDR1 reads LNHDA; CDR2 reads SQIVND (reference sequence). The CDR3 bases are TGTGCCAGTAGTATGCTCTCACTTTACAATGAGCAGTTCTTC. Residues: CASSMLSLYNEQFF.

This clone came up a few times. The chain combines TRBV6-2 or TRBV6-3 with TRBJ2-1; TRBD2 matches 8 bases. Per the germline V gene, CDR1 is MNHEY and CDR2 is SVGEGT. V was clipped by 5 bases and J by 6 bases; unmatched bases: 12. This CDR3 has 16 residues. CDR3 DNA sequence: TGTGCCAGCAGTCGACATAGCGGGGCAGGGAGCAATGAGCAGTTCTTC. Protein: CASSRHSGAGSNEQFF.

The rearrangement uses TRBV5-6 and TRBJ2-3; TRBD2 matches 8 bases. J was trimmed by 0 bases and V by 3 bases; bases with no gene match: 9. Per the germline V gene, CDR1 is SGHDT and CDR2 is YYEEEE. This CDR3 spans 17 amino acids. The CDR3 region has the DNA TGTGCCAGCAGCTCCCGAGGAGCGGGAGCTAGCACAGATACGCAGTATTTT. The encoded protein is CASSSRGAGASTDTQYF.

The V gene is TRBV7-9, the J gene TRBJ1-1, with D possibly matching TRBD1 (6 bases). Trimming stripped 5 bases from V and 7 bases from J, with 14 bases between. CDR1 SEHNR and CDR2 FQNEAQ come from the germline V gene (reference sequence). This CDR3 spans 13 amino acids. The DNA of the CDR3 is TGTGCCAGCAGCATTTTGACAGGTCTTGAAGCTTTCTTT. Protein: CASSILTGLEAFF.

In this sample, this clone turned up once. DNA for the CDR3: TGTGCCACCAGCAGAGATCTGGGCTACGCTTACGAGCAGTACTTC. This translates into CATSRDLGYAYEQYF. The rearrangement uses TRBV15 and TRBJ2-7; D is undetermined. This CDR3 contains 15 residues. Trimming removed 0 bases from V and 4 bases from J, with 13 bases in between. Germline CDR1 is LNHNV and CDR2 is YYDKDF (reference sequence).

The chain has TRBV11-2 and TRBJ1-1, with TRBD1 identical over 7 bases. This CDR3 is built from 12 residues. The V segment lost 5 bases and the J segment 4 bases; nucleotides outside the gene matches: 1. The germline gives CDR1 SGHAT, CDR2 FQNNGV. The CDR3 loop is CASSAGGTEAFF. The CDR3 coding sequence is TGTGCCAGCAGCGCAGGGGGCACTGAAGCTTTCTTT.

This clone appeared a single time. This chain joins TRBV6-5 and TRBJ1-5; 7 nucleotides line up with TRBD1. This CDR3 region has 15 residues. Germline V gene lookup returns CDR1 MNHEY and CDR2 SVGAGI. V lost 0 bases to trimming and J lost 10 bases; unmatched junction nucleotides: 9. The CDR3 DNA follows: TGTGCCAGCAGTTACTCCTGGGACAGCGTCGGACCCCAGCATTTT. It encodes CASSYSWDSVGPQHF.

This chain connects TRBV2 to TRBJ1-2, with 7 bases identical to TRBD1. The CDR3 runs 14 residues. Trimming at V came to 7 bases and at J to 5 bases, leaving 10 bases not matched to a gene. Per germline, CDR1 SNHLY and CDR2 FYNNEI. The CDR3 loop is CASTLTGMRYGYTF. The DNA of the CDR3 is TGTGCCAGCACCCTGACAGGGATGAGGTATGGCTACACCTTC.

The DNA of the CDR3 is TGTGCCAGCAGCCGACGGGGACAGGGGACTGCCGGGGCCAACGTCCTGACTTTC. It codes for CASSRRGQGTAGANVLTF. This sequence joins TRBV6-6 and TRBJ2-6, with 10 bases matching TRBD1. V lost 6 bases and J lost 4; bases outside the gene matches: 12. Germline assignment: CDR1 MNHNY and CDR2 SVGAGI (reference sequence). The CDR3 is 18 residues long.

The V call is TRBV5-1, the J call TRBJ1-2; tentatively, D is TRBD1 (5 bases). V lost 0 bases and J 6 bases, leaving 12 bases between the germline ends. Germline-derived CDR1 and CDR2 are SGHRS and YFSETQ. The CDR3 has 14 residues. This chain's CDR3 is CASSLGGDSDGYTF. As DNA, the CDR3 is TGCGCCAGCAGCTTGGGGGGCGACTCTGATGGCTACACCTTC. Looking up the rest from reference TRBV5-1 and TRBJ1-2 gives the full variable domain: KAGVTQTPRYLIKTRGQQVTLSCSPISGHRSVSWYQQTPGQGLQFLFEYFSETQRNKGNFPGRFSGRQFSNSRSEMNVSTLELGDSALYLCASSLGGDSDGYTFGSGTRLTVV.

The genes are TRBV19 and TRBJ1-2, with 7 bases matching TRBD1. V lost 4 bases and J lost 2; bases outside the gene matches: 4. Germline CDR1 LNHDA, CDR2 SQIVND (reference sequence). This CDR3 region has 14 residues. CDR3 coding DNA: TGTGCCAGTAGTAATCACAGGGGCAACTATGGCTACACCTTC. Translating it yields CASSNHRGNYGYTF.

The CDR3 spells CASSSWTGSGNTIYF. The CDR3 DNA reads TGTGCCAGTAGTTCTTGGACAGGCTCTGGAAACACCATATATTTT. The chain carries TRBV19 and TRBJ1-3, with TRBD1 matching over 7 bases. CDR1 LNHDA and CDR2 SQIVND come from the germline V gene (reference sequence). Germline trimming cut 5 bases from V and 0 bases from J; bases unmatched to any gene: 4. The CDR3 loop spans 15 amino acids.

This clone was recorded only once. The chain combines TRBV19 with TRBJ1-1, with 10 bases fitting TRBD1. V lost 10 bases, J lost 4 bases, and 6 bases stayed unmatched. Germline loops: CDR1 LNHDA, CDR2 SQIVND (reference sequence). The CDR3 sequence is 13 residues long. The CDR3 region is CATDRGLATEAFF. In nucleotides, the CDR3 is TGTGCCACAGACAGGGGGCTGGCCACTGAAGCTTTCTTT. The entire variable domain, with the rest obtained from reference TRBV19 and TRBJ1-1, is as follows: DGGITQSPKYLFRKEGQNVTLSCEQNLNHDAMYWYRQDPGQGLRLIYYSQIVNDFQKGDIAEGYSVSREKKESFPLTVTSAQKNPTAFYLCATDRGLATEAFFGQGTRLTVV.

V usage is TRBV3-1 (or the pseudogene TRBV3-2) and J usage is TRBJ1-1; no firm D call. This CDR3 is 12 amino acids long. From germline, CDR1 is LGHDT and CDR2 YNNKEL (reference sequence). Trimming took off 1 base at V and 4 bases at J, with 4 bases between the two ends. The CDR3 spells CASSQGSTEAFF. The CDR3 region has the DNA TGTGCCAGCAGCCAAGGGAGCACTGAAGCTTTCTTT.

Details on this clone: Other DNA sequences in the same sample also yield this CDR3. The chain employs TRBV6-5 and TRBJ2-7; a possible D gene is TRBD1 (5 bases). The germline V gene encodes CDR1 MNHEY and CDR2 SVGAGI. This CDR3 spans 13 amino acids. Deletions cut 4 bases from V and 1 base from J, with 8 bases between. CDR3 bases: TGTGCCAGCAGTTTCGACAGATCCTACGAGCAGTACTTC. It specifies CASSFDRSYEQYF.

The genes are TRBV19 and TRBJ2-7, with 11 bases fitting TRBD2. The CDR3 covers 17 residues. Germline CDR1 is LNHDA and CDR2 is SQIVND (reference sequence). The J segment lost 2 bases and the V segment lost 5 bases, leaving 11 bases of the junction unmatched. DNA for the CDR3: TGTGCCAGTAGTCCAGGTAGACTAGCGGGGCAGACCTACGAGCAGTACTTC. Its protein product is CASSPGRLAGQTYEQYF.

J is TRBJ2-3 and V is TRBV7-9, with D hard to call. The CDR3 consists of 14 residues. V lost 1 base and J lost 3, with 8 bases in between. Germline lookup yields CDR1 SEHNR and CDR2 FQNEAQ (reference sequence). CDR3 protein: CASSLDSGTDTQYF. Written as DNA, the CDR3 is TGTGCCAGCAGCTTAGACAGTGGAACAGATACGCAGTATTTT.

The chain employs TRBV3-1 (or the pseudogene TRBV3-2) and TRBJ1-2, with D perhaps matching TRBD1 (6 bases). Trimming took off 5 bases at V and 8 bases at J, with 15 bases between the two ends. The V gene's germline CDR1 is LGHDT and CDR2 YNNKEL (reference sequence). This CDR3 has 13 residues. CDR3 amino acids: CASSEQGSYGYTF. CDR3 bases: TGTGCCAGCAGCGAACAGGGATCTTACGGCTACACCTTC.